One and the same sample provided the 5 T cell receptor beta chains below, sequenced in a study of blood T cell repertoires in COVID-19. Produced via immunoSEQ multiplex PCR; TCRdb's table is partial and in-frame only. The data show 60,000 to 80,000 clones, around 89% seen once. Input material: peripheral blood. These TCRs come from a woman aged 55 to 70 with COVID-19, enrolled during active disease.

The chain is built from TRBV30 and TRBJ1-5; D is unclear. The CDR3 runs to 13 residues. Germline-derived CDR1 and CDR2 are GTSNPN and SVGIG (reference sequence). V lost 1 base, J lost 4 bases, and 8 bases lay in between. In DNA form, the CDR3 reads TGTGCCTGGAGTGCACGGACTAATCAGCCCCAGCATTTT. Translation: CAWSARTNQPQHF.

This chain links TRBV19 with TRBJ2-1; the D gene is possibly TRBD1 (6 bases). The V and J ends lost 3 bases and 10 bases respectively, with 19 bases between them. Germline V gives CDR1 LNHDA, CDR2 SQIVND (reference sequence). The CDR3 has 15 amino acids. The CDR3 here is CASSISDRSIGEQFF. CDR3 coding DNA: TGTGCCAGTAGTATTTCCGACAGGTCAATCGGCGAGCAGTTCTTC.

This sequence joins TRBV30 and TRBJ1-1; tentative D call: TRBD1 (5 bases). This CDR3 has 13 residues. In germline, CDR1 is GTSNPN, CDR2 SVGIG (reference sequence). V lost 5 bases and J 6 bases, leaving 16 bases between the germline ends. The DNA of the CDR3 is TGTGCCTGGGGCGGGTGGCAGGGATCTGAAGCTTTCTTT. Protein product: CAWGGWQGSEAFF.

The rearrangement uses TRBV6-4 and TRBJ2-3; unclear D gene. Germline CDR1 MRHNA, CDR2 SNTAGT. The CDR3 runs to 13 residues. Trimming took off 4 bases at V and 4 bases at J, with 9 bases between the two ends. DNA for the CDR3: TGTGCCAGCAGTGGCCGACTGGCAGATACGCAGTATTTT. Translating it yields CASSGRLADTQYF.

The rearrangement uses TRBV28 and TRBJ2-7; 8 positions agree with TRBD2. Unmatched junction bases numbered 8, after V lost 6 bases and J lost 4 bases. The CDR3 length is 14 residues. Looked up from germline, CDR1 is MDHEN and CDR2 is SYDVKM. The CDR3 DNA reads TGTGCCAGCAGACCCGGGGGGGAGGGATACGAGCAGTACTTC. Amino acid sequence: CASRPGGEGYEQYF.